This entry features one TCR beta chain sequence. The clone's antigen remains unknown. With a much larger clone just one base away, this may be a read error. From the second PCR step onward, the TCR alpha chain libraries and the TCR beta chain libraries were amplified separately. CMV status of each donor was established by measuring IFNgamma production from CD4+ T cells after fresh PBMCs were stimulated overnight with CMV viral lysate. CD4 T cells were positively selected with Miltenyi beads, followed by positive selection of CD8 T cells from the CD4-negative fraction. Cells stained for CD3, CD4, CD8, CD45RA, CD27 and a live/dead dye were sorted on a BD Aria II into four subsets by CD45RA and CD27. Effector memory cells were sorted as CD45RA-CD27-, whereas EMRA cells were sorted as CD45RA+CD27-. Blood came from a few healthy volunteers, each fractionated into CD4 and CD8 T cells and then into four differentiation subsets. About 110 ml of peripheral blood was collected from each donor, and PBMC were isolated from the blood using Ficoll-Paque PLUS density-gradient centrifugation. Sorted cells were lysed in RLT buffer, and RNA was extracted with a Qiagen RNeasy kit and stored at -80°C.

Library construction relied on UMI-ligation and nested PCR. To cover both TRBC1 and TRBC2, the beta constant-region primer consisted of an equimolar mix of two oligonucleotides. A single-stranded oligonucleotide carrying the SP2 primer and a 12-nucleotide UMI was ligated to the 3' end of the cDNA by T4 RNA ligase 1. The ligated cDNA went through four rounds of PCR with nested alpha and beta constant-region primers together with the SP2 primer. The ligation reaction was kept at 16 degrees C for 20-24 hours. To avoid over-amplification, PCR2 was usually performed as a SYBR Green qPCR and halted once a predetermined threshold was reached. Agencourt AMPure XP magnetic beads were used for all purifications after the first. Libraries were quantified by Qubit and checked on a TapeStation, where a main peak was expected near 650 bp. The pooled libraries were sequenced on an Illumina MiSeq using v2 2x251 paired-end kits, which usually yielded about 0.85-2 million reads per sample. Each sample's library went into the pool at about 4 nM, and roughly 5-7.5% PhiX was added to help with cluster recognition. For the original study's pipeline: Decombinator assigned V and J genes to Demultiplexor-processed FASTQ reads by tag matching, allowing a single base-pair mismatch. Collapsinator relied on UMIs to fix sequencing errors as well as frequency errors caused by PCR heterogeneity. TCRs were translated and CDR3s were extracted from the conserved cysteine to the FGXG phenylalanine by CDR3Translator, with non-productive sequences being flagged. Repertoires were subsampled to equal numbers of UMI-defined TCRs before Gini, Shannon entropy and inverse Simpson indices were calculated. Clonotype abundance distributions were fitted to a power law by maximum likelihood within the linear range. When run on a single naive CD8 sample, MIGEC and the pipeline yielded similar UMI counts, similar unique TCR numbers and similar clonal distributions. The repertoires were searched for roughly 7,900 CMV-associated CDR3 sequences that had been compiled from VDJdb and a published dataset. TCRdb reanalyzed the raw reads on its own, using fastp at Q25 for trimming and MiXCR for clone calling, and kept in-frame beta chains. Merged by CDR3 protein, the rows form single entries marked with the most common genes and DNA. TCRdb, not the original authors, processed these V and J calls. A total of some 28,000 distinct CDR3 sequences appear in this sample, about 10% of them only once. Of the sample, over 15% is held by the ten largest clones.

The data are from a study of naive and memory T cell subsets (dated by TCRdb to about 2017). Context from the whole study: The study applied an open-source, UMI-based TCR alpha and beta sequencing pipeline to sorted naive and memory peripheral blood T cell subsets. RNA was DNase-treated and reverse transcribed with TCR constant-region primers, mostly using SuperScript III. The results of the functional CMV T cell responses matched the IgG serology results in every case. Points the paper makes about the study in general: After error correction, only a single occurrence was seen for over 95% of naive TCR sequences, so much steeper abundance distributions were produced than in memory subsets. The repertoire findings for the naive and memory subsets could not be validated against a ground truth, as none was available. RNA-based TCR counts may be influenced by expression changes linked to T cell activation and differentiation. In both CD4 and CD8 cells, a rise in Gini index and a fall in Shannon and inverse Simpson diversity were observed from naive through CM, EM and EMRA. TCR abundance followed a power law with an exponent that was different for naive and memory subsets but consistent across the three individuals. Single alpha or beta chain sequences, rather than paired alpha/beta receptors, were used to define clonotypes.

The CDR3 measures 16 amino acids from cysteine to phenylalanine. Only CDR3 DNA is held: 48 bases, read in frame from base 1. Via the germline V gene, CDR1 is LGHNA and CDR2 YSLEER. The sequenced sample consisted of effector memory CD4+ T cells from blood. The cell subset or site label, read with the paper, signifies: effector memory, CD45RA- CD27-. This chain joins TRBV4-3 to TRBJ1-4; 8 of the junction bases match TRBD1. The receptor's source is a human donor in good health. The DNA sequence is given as TGCGCCAGCAGCTATTCTTCAGGGGGCGCAGGGGAAAGACTGTTTTTT. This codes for CASSYSSGGAGERLFF.